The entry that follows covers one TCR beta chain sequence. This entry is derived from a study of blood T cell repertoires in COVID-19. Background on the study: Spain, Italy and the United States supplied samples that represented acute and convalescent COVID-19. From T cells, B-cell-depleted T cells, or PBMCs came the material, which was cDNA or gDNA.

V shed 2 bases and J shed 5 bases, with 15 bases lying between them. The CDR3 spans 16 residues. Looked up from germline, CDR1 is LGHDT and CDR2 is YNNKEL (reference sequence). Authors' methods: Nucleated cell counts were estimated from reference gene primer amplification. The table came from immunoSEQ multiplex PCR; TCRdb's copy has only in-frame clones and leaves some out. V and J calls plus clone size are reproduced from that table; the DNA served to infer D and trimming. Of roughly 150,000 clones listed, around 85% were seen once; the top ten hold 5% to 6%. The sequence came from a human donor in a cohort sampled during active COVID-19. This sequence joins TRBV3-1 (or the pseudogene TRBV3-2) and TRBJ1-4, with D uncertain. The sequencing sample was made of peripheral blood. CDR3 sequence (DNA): TGTGCCAGCAGCCAATCAACGGGAGATACGAATGAAAAACTGTTTTTT. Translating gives CASSQSTGDTNEKLFF.